One and the same sample provided the 31 T cell receptor beta chains below, sequenced in a study of OX40 agonist ivuxolimab in advanced cancers. The protocol was immunoSEQ multiplex PCR, while the TCRdb copy is restricted to in-frame clones and leaves out a portion. The data contain some 83,000 clones, roughly 86% of them singletons. The sample consisted of CD4+ or CD8+ T cells sorted from blood, taken in a trial of the OX40 agonist ivuxolimab. The receptors stem from an adult with an advanced solid tumor such as melanoma, head and neck, liver or kidney cancer.

This clone was detected a few times. For the CDR3, the DNA is TGTGCCAGCAGTGAAGGGGCGGCAGGGAGTGAAAAACTGTTTTTT. Amino acid sequence: CASSEGAAGSEKLFF. The chain couples TRBV6-1 to TRBJ1-4; perhaps TRBD1 as D (5 bases). V was pared by 1 base and J by 7 bases, with 13 bases between. The length of the CDR3 is 15 residues. Germline V CDR1 and CDR2: MNHNS, SASEGT.

This chain connects TRBV6-6 to TRBJ2-7, with unresolved D. This CDR3 is built from 12 residues. Trimming stripped 6 bases from V and 3 bases from J, with 9 bases between. CDR1 is MNHNY and CDR2 is SVGAGI in the germline V gene (reference sequence). The CDR3 nucleotides are TGTGCCAGCAGCCCGGACGTCTACGAGCAGTACTTC. Translating it yields CASSPDVYEQYF.

The gene calls are TRBV9 and TRBJ2-3; either TRBD1 or TRBD2 may fit D (7 bases each). V gave up 3 bases and J gave up 4 bases, with 24 bases separating them. The length of the CDR3 is 18 residues. Germline-derived CDR1 and CDR2 are SGDLS and YYNGEE. The CDR3 loop is CASSDRGGTIYVSDTQYF. CDR3 bases: TGTGCCAGCAGCGACAGGGGAGGGACTATCTACGTTTCAGATACGCAGTATTTT. The variable domain in full, completed from reference TRBV9 and TRBJ2-3, reads DSGVTQTPKHLITATGQRVTLRCSPRSGDLSVYWYQQSLDQGLQFLIQYYNGEERAKGNILERFSAQQFPDLHSELNLSSLELGDSALYFCASSDRGGTIYVSDTQYFGPGTRLTVL.

The rearrangement joins TRBV27 to TRBJ2-5, with a tentative D call TRBD1 (6 bases). The better agreement between TRBJ2-7 and the DNA end casts doubt on the J call. In germline, CDR1 is MNHEY, CDR2 SMNVEV (reference sequence). The CDR3 is 14 residues long. This CDR3 is CASSRTAHSYEQYF. CDR3 coding DNA: TGTGCCAGCAGCCGGACAGCCCACTCCTACGAGCAGTACTTC.

V gene TRBV7-2 combines with J gene TRBJ1-4; perhaps TRBD1 as D (6 bases). The germline V gene has CDR1 SGHTA and CDR2 FQGNSA. V shed 9 bases and J shed 8 bases, with 19 bases lying between them. This CDR3 has 14 residues. The CDR3 region is CASRRGQGREKLFF. CDR3 nucleotide sequence: TGTGCCAGTCGGCGGGGGCAGGGGAGGGAAAAACTGTTTTTT.

The rearrangement links TRBV5-6 to TRBJ1-2; unclear D gene. The V gene lost 5 bases and the J gene lost 4 bases, with 18 bases spanning the gap. CDR3 length equals 15 residues. Germline CDR1 is SGHDT and CDR2 is YYEEEE. The CDR3 here is CASRGRPPLGYGYTF. CDR3 sequence (DNA): TGTGCCAGCAGAGGCAGGCCCCCACTGGGCTATGGCTACACCTTC.

The gene calls are TRBV4-1 and TRBJ1-2; 9 bases map to TRBD1. The germline V gene encodes CDR1 MGHRA and CDR2 YSYEKL. This CDR3 contains 16 residues. Losses at the gene ends were 5 bases for V and 0 bases for J; bases not matched to a gene: 7. The CDR3 here is CASSSVTGGANYGYTF. In nucleotides, the CDR3 is TGCGCCAGCAGCTCTGTGACAGGGGGGGCTAACTATGGCTACACCTTC.

The chain uses TRBV10-3 and TRBJ1-2; D may be TRBD1 (5 bases). Germline CDR1 reads ENHRY; CDR2 reads SYGVKD. This CDR3 contains 15 residues. Trimming took 0 bases from V and 3 from J, leaving 11 bases between them. DNA of the CDR3: TGTGCCATCAGTGAGTCGACACAGGCCTACTATGGCTACACCTTC. Translated: CAISESTQAYYGYTF.

This clone was seen only once. The genes are TRBV5-1 and TRBJ2-4; possible D gene TRBD2, 6 bases. The CDR3 sequence is 15 residues long. The V end was cut by 2 bases, the J end by 7 bases, with 16 bases between. Germline V gene lookup returns CDR1 SGHRS and CDR2 YFSETQ. CDR3 sequence reads: CASSLDPNGGNIQYF. The DNA of the CDR3 is TGCGCCAGCAGCTTAGATCCTAACGGAGGGAACATTCAGTACTTC.

V and J are TRBV2 and TRBJ2-7; 8 bases fit TRBD2. Germline-derived CDR1 and CDR2 are SNHLY and FYNNEI. The CDR3 runs 14 residues. The ends lost 4 bases at V and 3 bases at J; junction bases unmatched: 5. DNA for the CDR3: TGTGCCAGCAGTGCCCGGGAGGGCCGCTACGAGCAGTACTTC. This codes for CASSAREGRYEQYF.

The V call is TRBV7-2, the J call TRBJ1-1, with TRBD1 as a possible D gene (5 bases). V was trimmed by 3 bases and J by 1 base, leaving 12 bases between them. This CDR3 is 15 amino acids long. CDR1 is SGHTA and CDR2 is FQGNSA in the germline V gene. The CDR3 loop reads CASSFGGAGNTEAFF. CDR3 nucleotide sequence: TGTGCCAGCAGCTTCGGAGGGGCTGGGAACACTGAAGCTTTCTTT. The whole variable domain, remainder taken from reference TRBV7-2 and TRBJ1-1, is GAGVSQSPSNKVTEKGKDVELRCDPISGHTALYWYRQSLGQGLEFLIYFQGNSAPDKSGLPSDRFSAERTGGSVSTLTIQRTQQEDSAVYLCASSFGGAGNTEAFFGQGTRLTVV.

V is TRBV29-1 and J is TRBJ2-3; no firm D call. Germline lookup yields CDR1 SQVTM and CDR2 ANQGSEA. This CDR3 comprises 13 residues. V was cut by 4 bases and J by 2 bases, with 10 bases left in between. The CDR3 loop is CSVAVAATDTQYF. The DNA of the CDR3 is TGCAGCGTTGCGGTGGCGGCCACAGATACGCAGTATTTT.

The chain uses TRBV30 and TRBJ2-7; 10 bases fit TRBD2. The CDR3 length is 17 residues. Trimming cost V 3 bases and J 0 bases; bases outside gene matches: 11. From germline, CDR1 is GTSNPN and CDR2 SVGIG (reference sequence). The DNA of the CDR3 is TGTGCCTGGAGCCGGCCCGGACTAGCGGATTCCTCCTACGAGCAGTACTTC. Residues: CAWSRPGLADSSYEQYF.

CDR3 amino acids: CASSWNSGSLYEQYF. The CDR3 region has the DNA TGTGCCAGCAGCTGGAATAGCGGGAGCCTCTACGAGCAGTACTTC. The gene calls are TRBV7-9 and TRBJ2-7; TRBD2 matches 9 bases. The J segment lost 3 bases and the V segment lost 4 bases, leaving 7 bases of the junction unmatched. CDR3 length equals 15 residues. Per germline, CDR1 SEHNR and CDR2 FQNEAQ (reference sequence).

This clone was detected only once. V gene TRBV18 combines with J gene TRBJ1-2; a weak D match, TRBD1 (5 bases). The germline V and J ends were trimmed by 6 bases and 3 bases, with 11 bases remaining between them. CDR1 KGHSH and CDR2 LQKENI come from the germline V gene. This CDR3 contains 13 residues. The CDR3 is CASSFGGDYGYTF. The DNA of the CDR3 is TGTGCCAGCTCTTTCGGAGGGGACTATGGCTACACCTTC.

V is TRBV6-1 and J is TRBJ2-2; TRBD1 matches 11 bases. The CDR3 covers 15 residues. The V and J ends lost 6 bases and 6 bases, in that order; junction bases with no gene match: 6. The germline gives CDR1 MNHNS, CDR2 SASEGT. The DNA of the CDR3 is TGTGCCAGCAGGGGGACAGGGGGAGCTCCCGGGGAGCTGTTTTTT. Translated, it gives CASRGTGGAPGELFF.

This rearrangement joins TRBV2 to TRBJ2-2, with D uncertain. V was cut by 6 bases and J by 6 bases, with 14 bases left in between. The CDR3 is made up of 14 amino acids. Germline-derived CDR1 and CDR2 are SNHLY and FYNNEI. The DNA for the CDR3 is TGTGCCAGCAGCTTTAGGGCGGAAGCCGGGGAGCTGTTTTTT. Its translation is CASSFRAEAGELFF.

This clone was recorded only once. This rearrangement joins TRBV6-6 to TRBJ2-2; possibly TRBD2 for D (6 bases). Germline V lookup: CDR1 MNHNY, CDR2 SVGAGI (reference sequence). This CDR3 region has 16 residues. Between the trimmed V and J ends, which lost 6 bases and 4 bases, there was a span of 18 bases. As DNA, the CDR3 is TGTGCCAGCAGACTACAAAATACGGGAGTCACCGGGGAGCTGTTTTTT. Translated, it gives CASRLQNTGVTGELFF.

The V gene is TRBV4-3, the J gene TRBJ1-3, with D possibly TRBD1 on 5 matching bases. With 2 bases removed from V and 5 bases from J, the gap between germline ends came to 10 bases. Germline-derived CDR1 and CDR2 are LGHNA and YSLEER. This CDR3 comprises 14 residues. The CDR3 DNA reads as TGCGCCAGCAGCCAAATAGGGGATCGAAACACCATATATTTT. Encoded protein: CASSQIGDRNTIYF.

The chain employs TRBV18 and TRBJ1-4, with 9 nucleotides matching TRBD1. CDR1 and CDR2 (germline): KGHSH, LQKENI. The CDR3 is 15 amino acids. J was trimmed by 7 bases and V by 4 bases; bases with no gene match: 7. CDR3 sequence: CASSQAAGQGEKLFF. In DNA form, the CDR3 reads TGTGCCAGCTCACAAGCCGCGGGACAGGGTGAAAAACTGTTTTTT.

The chain carries TRBV5-1 and TRBJ2-7; 11 bases map to TRBD1. V gave up 1 base and J gave up 1 base; unmatched junction bases: 4. Per germline, CDR1 SGHRS and CDR2 YFSETQ. The CDR3 consists of 16 residues. DNA for the CDR3: TGCGCCAGCAGCTTGACTCGGGACAGGGGGTCCTACGAGCAGTACTTC. This codes for CASSLTRDRGSYEQYF.

The chain links TRBV5-4 to TRBJ2-1, with 10 bases identical to TRBD1. Germline V gene sequence: CDR1 SGHNT, CDR2 YYREEE (reference sequence). This CDR3 contains 16 residues. V gave up 4 bases and J gave up 6 bases; unmatched junction bases: 10. The CDR3 sequence: CASSTAGTGARNEQFF. DNA of the CDR3: TGTGCCAGCAGCACCGCAGGGACAGGGGCTCGCAATGAGCAGTTCTTC.

The sample holds a few counts of this clone. The chain combines TRBV4-2 with TRBJ2-2; D is perhaps TRBD1 (5 bases). Germline CDR1 is LGHNA and CDR2 is YNFKEQ. The CDR3 has 16 amino acids. Deletions cut 3 bases from V and 4 bases from J, with 15 bases between. The CDR3 sequence: CASSHLKRGPTGELFF. Here the CDR3 DNA reads TGTGCCAGCAGCCATCTTAAAAGGGGCCCCACCGGGGAGCTGTTTTTT.

The rearrangement links TRBV18 to TRBJ2-2; unclear D gene. Germline CDR1 and CDR2: KGHSH and LQKENI. The V end lost 6 bases, the J end lost 0 bases, and 20 bases lay between the germline ends. CDR3 length: 18 residues. CDR3 in DNA: TGTGCCAGCTCGGCCATTGAGGTACACCCCACGAACACCGGGGAGCTGTTTTTT. It codes for CASSAIEVHPTNTGELFF. Together with reference TRBV18 and TRBJ2-2, the CDR3 gives the full variable domain: NAGVMQNPRHLVRRRGQEARLRCSPMKGHSHVYWYRQLPEEGLKFMVYLQKENIIDESGMPKERFSAEFPKEGPSILRIQQVVRGDSAAYFCASSAIEVHPTNTGELFFGEGSRLTVL.

The chain couples TRBV7-8 to TRBJ1-5; D perhaps matches TRBD1 (5 bases). Per the germline V gene, CDR1 is SGHVS and CDR2 is FQNEAQ. This CDR3 has 14 amino acids. V lost 7 bases to trimming and J lost 3 bases, with 13 bases between them. CDR3 loop: CASTPPGPNQPQHF. Here the CDR3 DNA reads TGTGCCAGCACCCCCCCGGGGCCCAATCAGCCCCAGCATTTT.

The rearrangement uses TRBV6-5 and TRBJ2-7, with D possibly being TRBD2 (5 bases). There are 15 residues in the CDR3. The germline CDR1 and CDR2 sequences are MNHEY and SVGAGI. Between the trimmed V and J ends, which lost 5 bases and 3 bases, there was a span of 17 bases. The CDR3 here is CASSANFGEIYEQYF. CDR3 DNA sequence: TGTGCCAGCAGTGCAAACTTCGGGGAAATCTACGAGCAGTACTTC.

This sequence joins TRBV5-1 and TRBJ2-1; 10 bases match TRBD2. Unmatched junction bases numbered 9, after V lost 0 bases and J lost 6 bases. The length of the CDR3 is 17 residues. Germline CDR1 and CDR2: SGHRS and YFSETQ. The CDR3 sequence: CASSLGRGLAGVNEQFF. The CDR3 DNA sequence: TGCGCCAGCAGCTTGGGGAGGGGTCTAGCGGGAGTCAATGAGCAGTTCTTC.

The CDR3 DNA is TGTGCCAGCAGCCCAAGGACTAGCGGGGGGAGTATAGCCAAAAACATTCAGTACTTC. Its protein product is CASSPRTSGGSIAKNIQYF. V is TRBV9 and J is TRBJ2-4, with 14 bases matching TRBD2. Germline CDR1 SGDLS, CDR2 YYNGEE. Trimming cost V 4 bases and J 0 bases; bases outside gene matches: 9. CDR3 size: 19 residues.

This chain joins TRBV14 and TRBJ2-5, with D perhaps matching TRBD1 or TRBD2 (6 bases each). With the DNA end fitting TRBJ2-7 better, the J assignment may be wrong. CDR1 and CDR2 from the germline V gene are SGHDN and FVKESK. CDR3 length equals 14 residues. As DNA, the CDR3 is TGTGCCAGCAGTATGGGGGGCAGCCGTCTCGAGCAGTACTTC. Translating gives CASSMGGSRLEQYF.

The J gene is TRBJ2-1, the V gene TRBV19; 7 nucleotides align to TRBD2. This CDR3 is 14 amino acids long. Per the germline V gene, CDR1 is LNHDA and CDR2 is SQIVND (reference sequence). Trimming cost V 3 bases and J 4 bases; bases outside gene matches: 3. CDR3 residues: CASSMRGGYNEQFF. CDR3 DNA sequence: TGTGCCAGTAGTATGCGGGGAGGGTACAATGAGCAGTTCTTC. Full variable domain (outside the CDR3, taken from reference TRBV19 and TRBJ2-1): DGGITQSPKYLFRKEGQNVTLSCEQNLNHDAMYWYRQDPGQGLRLIYYSQIVNDFQKGDIAEGYSVSREKKESFPLTVTSAQKNPTAFYLCASSMRGGYNEQFFGPGTRLTVL.

The rearrangement links TRBV14 to TRBJ1-2, with D possibly matching TRBD1 (5 bases). V was clipped by 4 bases and J by 7 bases, with 16 bases between them. Germline V gives CDR1 SGHDN, CDR2 FVKESK. This CDR3 spans 14 amino acids. In DNA form, the CDR3 reads TGTGCCAGCAGCCTGTCTTTAGACGGGGCTGGCTACACCTTC. It yields the protein CASSLSLDGAGYTF.